This paragraph covers one TCR beta chain sequence. These data belong to a study of blood T cell repertoires in COVID-19. This CDR3 comprises 13 residues. The ends lost 2 bases at V and 6 bases at J; junction bases unmatched: 3. Germline V gives CDR1 SGHDT, CDR2 YYEEEE. Original methodology: Amplification of reference gene primers was used by the study to estimate nucleated cell counts. Libraries were prepared by immunoSEQ multiplex PCR; TCRdb keeps only in-frame clonotypes and omits some of them. Clonal size and the V and J genes are those of that table, whereas D and trimming came from the DNA. This sample carries over 400,000 clones, 70% to 90% of them seen once, and the ten largest clones take roughly 8%.

The sequence derives from a woman aged 50 to 65 with COVID-19, enrolled during active disease. The sequencing input was peripheral blood. This sequence joins TRBV5-6 and TRBJ1-2, with 8 bases matching TRBD1. DNA for the CDR3: TGTGCCAGCAGCTTACGACAGGGGAATGGCTACACCTTC. The encoded protein is CASSLRQGNGYTF.